This T cell receptor (beta chain) emerged from a study of CD8 T cells in Susac syndrome. Study-wide findings and caveats: Acknowledgment was made by the study that its TCR sequencing and HLA analysis involved a relatively small number of individuals.

Turning to this clonotype: Its antigen is still unknown.

The RNA, 0.5 to 1 ug, was put through reverse transcription using random hexamers. The immunoSEQ assay covered 54 Vbeta and 13 Jbeta segments for CDR3. From the immunoSEQ multiplex PCR reads, TCRdb called clonotypes with MiXCR, one entry per CDR3 protein. The table records about 60,000 distinct CDR3 sequences, roughly nine tenths of them present only once. TCR beta sequencing was performed on blood CD8+ and CD4+ T cells. Bulk CD8+ and CD4+ cells came from magnetic negative isolation; CD8+ TEMRA by FACS. This CDR3 has 15 residues. Trimming took 4 bases from V and 7 from J; bases not matched to a gene: 5. The V gene's germline CDR1 is SEHNR and CDR2 FQNEAQ (reference sequence).

The chain combines TRBV7-9 with TRBJ1-4, with 11 nucleotides matching TRBD1. The sample was CD8+ T cells from PBMCs. The receptor comes from a human donor in good health. The CDR3 sequence: CASSSAGQGGEKLFF. The CDR3 DNA is TGTGCCAGCAGCTCGGCGGGACAGGGGGGTGAAAAACTGTTTTTT.